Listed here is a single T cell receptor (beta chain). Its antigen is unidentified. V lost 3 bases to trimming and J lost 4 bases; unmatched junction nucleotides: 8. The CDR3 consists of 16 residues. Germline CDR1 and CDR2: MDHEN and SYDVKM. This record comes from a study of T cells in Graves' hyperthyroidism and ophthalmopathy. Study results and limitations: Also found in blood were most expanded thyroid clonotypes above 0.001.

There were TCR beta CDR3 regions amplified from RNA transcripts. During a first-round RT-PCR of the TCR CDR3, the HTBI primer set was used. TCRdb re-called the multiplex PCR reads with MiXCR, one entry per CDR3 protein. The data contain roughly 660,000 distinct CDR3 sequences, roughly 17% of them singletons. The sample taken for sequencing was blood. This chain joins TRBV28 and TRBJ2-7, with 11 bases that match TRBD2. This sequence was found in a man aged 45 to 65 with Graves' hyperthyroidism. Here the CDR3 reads CASSLIRTSGSYEQYF. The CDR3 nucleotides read TGTGCCAGCAGTTTGATTAGAACTAGCGGGAGTTACGAGCAGTACTTC.